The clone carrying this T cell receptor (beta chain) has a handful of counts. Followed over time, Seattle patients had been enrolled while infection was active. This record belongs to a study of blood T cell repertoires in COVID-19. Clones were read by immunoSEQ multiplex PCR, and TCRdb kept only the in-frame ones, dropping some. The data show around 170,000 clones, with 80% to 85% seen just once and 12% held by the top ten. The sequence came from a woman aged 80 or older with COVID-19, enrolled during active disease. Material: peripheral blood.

The chain's CDR3 is CASRYGTSGSYEQYF. The CDR3 DNA sequence: TGTGCCAGCAGGTATGGGACTAGCGGTTCCTACGAGCAGTACTTC. The chain has TRBV2 and TRBJ2-7, with TRBD2 matching 11 bases. V gave up 6 bases and J gave up 1 base; unmatched junction bases: 5. Germline CDR1 is SNHLY and CDR2 is FYNNEI. CDR3 length: 15 residues.